The present TCR beta chain was sequenced within a study of blood T cell repertoires in COVID-19. About the research overall: Acute and convalescent COVID-19 specimens originated in the United States, Italy and Spain. T cells, B-cell-depleted T cells, or PBMCs provided the cDNA or gDNA that served as material.

Original data processing: Quantification of nucleated cells was approximated via reference gene primer amplification. Only in-frame clones appear in the TCRdb table, and some are missing; sequencing was by immunoSEQ multiplex PCR. V and J calls and clone size are given by that table; D and trimming were obtained from the DNA. The sample lists roughly 570,000 clones, 85% to 90% occurring once. V lost 5 bases, J lost 9 bases, and 13 bases stayed unmatched. This CDR3 has 17 residues. From germline, CDR1 is MNHEY and CDR2 SMNVEV (reference sequence). The receptor was derived from a woman in her forties or fifties with COVID-19, enrolled during active disease. The chain links TRBV27 to TRBJ1-6; TRBD1 agrees at 10 bases. What was sequenced was peripheral blood. This chain's CDR3 is CASSVNTGTGEGSPLHF. In DNA form, the CDR3 reads TGTGCCAGCAGTGTAAACACCGGGACAGGGGAAGGTTCACCCCTCCACTTT.